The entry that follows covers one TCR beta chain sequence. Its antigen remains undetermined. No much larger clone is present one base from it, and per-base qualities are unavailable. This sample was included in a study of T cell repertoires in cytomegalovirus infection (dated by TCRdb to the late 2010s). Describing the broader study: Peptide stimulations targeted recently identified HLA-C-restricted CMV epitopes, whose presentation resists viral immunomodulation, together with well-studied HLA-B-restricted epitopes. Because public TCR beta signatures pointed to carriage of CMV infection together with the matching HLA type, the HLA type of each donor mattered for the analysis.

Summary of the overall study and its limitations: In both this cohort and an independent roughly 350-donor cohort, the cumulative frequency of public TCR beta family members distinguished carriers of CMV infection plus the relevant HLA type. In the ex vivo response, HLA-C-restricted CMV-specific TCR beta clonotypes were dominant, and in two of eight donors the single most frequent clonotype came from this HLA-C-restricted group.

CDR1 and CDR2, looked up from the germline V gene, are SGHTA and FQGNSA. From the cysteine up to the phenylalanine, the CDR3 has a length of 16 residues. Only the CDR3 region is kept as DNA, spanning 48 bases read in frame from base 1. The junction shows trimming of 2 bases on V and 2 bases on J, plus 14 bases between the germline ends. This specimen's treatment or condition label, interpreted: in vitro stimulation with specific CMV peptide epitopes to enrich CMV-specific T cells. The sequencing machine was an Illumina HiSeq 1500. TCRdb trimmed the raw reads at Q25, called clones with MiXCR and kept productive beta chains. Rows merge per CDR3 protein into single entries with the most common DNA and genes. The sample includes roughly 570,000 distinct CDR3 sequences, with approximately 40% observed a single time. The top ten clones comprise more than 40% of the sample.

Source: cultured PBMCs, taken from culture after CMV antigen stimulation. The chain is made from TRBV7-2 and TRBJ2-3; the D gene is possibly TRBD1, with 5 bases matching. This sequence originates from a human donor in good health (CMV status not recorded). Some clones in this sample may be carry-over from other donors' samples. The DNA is TGTGCCAGCAGCTTATCGCTCCCAGGGCTCACAGATACGCAGTATTTT. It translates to CASSLSLPGLTDTQYF.